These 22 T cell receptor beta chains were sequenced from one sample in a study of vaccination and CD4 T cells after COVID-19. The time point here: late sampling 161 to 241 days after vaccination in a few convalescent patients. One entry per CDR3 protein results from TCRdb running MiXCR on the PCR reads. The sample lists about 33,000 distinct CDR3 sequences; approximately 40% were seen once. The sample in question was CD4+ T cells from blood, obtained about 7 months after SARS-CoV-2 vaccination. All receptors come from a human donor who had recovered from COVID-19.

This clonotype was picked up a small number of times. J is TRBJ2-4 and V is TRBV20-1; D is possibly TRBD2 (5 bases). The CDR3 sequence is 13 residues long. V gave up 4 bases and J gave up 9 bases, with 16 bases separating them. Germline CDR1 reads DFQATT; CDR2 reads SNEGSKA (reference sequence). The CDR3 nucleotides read TGCAGTGCTATTCCCGGGATACTGTCCATTCAGTACTTC. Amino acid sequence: CSAIPGILSIQYF.

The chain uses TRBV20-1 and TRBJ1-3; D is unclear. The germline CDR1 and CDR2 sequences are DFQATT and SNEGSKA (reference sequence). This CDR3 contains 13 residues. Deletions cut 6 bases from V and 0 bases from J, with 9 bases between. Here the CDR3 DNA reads TGCAGTGCCCCCTTATACTCTGGAAACACCATATATTTT. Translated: CSAPLYSGNTIYF.

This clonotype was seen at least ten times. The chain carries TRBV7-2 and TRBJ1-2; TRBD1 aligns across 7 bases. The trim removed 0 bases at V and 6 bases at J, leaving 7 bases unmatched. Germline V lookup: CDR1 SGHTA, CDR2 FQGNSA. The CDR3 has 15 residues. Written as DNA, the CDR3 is TGTGCCAGCAGCTTAGCTAGGGACAGCCTGAATGGCTACACCTTC. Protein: CASSLARDSLNGYTF.

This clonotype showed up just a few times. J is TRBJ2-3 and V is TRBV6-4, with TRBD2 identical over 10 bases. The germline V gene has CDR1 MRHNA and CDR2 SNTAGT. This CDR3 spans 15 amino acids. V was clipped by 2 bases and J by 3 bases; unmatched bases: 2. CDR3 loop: CASSDKGLATDTQYF. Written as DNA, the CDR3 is TGTGCCAGCAGTGACAAGGGACTAGCGACAGATACGCAGTATTTT.

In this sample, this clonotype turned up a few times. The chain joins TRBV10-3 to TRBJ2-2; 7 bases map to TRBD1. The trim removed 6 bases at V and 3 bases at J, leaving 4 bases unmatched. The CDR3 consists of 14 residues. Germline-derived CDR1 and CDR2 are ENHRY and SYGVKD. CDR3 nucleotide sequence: TGTGCCATCAGCGGGACAGCACACACCGGGGAGCTGTTTTTT. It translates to CAISGTAHTGELFF.

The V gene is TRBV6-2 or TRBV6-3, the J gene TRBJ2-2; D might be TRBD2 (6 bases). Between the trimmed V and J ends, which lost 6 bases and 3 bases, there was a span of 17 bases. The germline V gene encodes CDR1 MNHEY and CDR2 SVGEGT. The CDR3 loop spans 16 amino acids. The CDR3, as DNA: TGTGCCAGCAGGGCTTGGAGGGAGACGGACACCGGGGAGCTGTTTTTT. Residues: CASRAWRETDTGELFF.

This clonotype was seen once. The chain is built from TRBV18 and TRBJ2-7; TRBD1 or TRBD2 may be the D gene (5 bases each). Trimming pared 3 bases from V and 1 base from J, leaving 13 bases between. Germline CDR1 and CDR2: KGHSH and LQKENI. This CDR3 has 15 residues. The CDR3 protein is CASSPTSGPSYEQYF. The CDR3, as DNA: TGTGCCAGCTCACCTACTTCGGGACCGTCCTACGAGCAGTACTTC.

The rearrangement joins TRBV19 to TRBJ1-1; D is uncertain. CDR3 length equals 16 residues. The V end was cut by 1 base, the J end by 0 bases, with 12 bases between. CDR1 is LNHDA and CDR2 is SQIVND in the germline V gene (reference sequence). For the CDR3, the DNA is TGTGCCAGTAGTATAGGGACTCAGGATCTGAACACTGAAGCTTTCTTT. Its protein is CASSIGTQDLNTEAFF.

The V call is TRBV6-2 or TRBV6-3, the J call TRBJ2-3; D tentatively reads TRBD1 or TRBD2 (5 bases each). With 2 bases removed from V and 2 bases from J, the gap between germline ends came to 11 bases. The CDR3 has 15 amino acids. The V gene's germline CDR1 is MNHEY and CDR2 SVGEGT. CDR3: CASSYPGPATDTQYF. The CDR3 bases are TGTGCCAGCAGTTACCCGGGACCCGCCACAGATACGCAGTATTTT.

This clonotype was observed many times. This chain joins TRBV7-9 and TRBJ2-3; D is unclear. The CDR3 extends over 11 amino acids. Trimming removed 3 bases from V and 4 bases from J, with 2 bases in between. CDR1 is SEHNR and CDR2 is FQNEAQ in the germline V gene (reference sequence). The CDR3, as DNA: TGTGCCAGCAGCTTCGCAGATACGCAGTATTTT. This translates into CASSFADTQYF. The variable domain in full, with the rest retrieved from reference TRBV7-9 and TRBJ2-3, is DTGVSQNPRHKITKRGQNVTFRCDPISEHNRLYWYRQTLGQGPEFLTYFQNEAQLEKSRLLSDRFSAERPKGSFSTLEIQRTEQGDSAMYLCASSFADTQYFGPGTRLTVL.

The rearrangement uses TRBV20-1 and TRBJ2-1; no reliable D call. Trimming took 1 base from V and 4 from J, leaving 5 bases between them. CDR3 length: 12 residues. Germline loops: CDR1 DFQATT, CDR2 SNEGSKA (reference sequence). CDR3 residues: CSARAGYNEQFF. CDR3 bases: TGCAGTGCTAGAGCCGGGTACAATGAGCAGTTCTTC.

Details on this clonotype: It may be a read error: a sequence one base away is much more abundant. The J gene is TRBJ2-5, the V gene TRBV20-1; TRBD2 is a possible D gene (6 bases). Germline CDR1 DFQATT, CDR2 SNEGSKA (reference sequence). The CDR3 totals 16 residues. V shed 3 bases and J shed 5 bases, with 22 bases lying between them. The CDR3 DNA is TGCAGTGCTAGGAGGGACTTCCCTGGTCTGTCGGAGACCCAGTACTTC. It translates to CSARRDFPGLSETQYF.

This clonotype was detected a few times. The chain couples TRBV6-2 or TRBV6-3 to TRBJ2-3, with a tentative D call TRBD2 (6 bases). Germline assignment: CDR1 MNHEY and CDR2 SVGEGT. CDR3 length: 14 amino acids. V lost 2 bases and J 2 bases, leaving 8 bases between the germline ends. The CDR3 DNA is TGTGCCAGCAGTTACGGGGAGGCCACAGATACGCAGTATTTT. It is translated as CASSYGEATDTQYF.

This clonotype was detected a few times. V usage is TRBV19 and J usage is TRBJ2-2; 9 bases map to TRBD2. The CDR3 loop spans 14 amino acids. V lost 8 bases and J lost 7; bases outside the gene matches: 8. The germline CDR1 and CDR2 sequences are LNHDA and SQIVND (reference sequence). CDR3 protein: CASAAGGWNGELFF. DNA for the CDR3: TGTGCCAGTGCAGCGGGGGGCTGGAACGGGGAGCTGTTTTTT.

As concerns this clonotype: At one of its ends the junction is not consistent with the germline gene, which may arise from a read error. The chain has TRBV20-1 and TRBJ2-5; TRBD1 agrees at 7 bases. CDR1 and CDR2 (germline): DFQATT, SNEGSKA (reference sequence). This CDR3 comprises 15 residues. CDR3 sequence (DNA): TGCAGTGCTACCCAACCGCGACAGGGTGCCGAGACCCGGTACTTC. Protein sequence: CSATQPRQGAETRYF.

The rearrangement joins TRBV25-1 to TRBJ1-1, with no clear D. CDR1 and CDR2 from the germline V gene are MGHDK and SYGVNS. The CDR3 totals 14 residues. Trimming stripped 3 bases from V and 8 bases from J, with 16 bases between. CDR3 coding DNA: TGTGCCAGCAGTGATTTCAGGTTTCCAAGCGAAGCTTTCTTT. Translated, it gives CASSDFRFPSEAFF.

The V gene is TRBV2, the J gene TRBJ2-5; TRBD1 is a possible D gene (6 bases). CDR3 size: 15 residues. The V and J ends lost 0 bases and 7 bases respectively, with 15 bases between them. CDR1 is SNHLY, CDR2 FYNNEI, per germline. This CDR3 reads CASSEATGVRGTQYF. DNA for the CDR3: TGTGCCAGCAGTGAAGCGACAGGTGTCCGGGGGACCCAGTACTTC.

CDR3 sequence: CSARSTGAADTQYF. The CDR3, as DNA: TGCAGTGCTAGAAGTACGGGGGCGGCAGATACGCAGTATTTT. The V and J genes are TRBV20-1 and TRBJ2-3; either TRBD1 or TRBD2 may fit D (6 bases each). CDR3 length: 14 residues. Trimming removed 2 bases from V and 4 bases from J, with 13 bases in between. The V gene's germline CDR1 is DFQATT and CDR2 SNEGSKA (reference sequence).

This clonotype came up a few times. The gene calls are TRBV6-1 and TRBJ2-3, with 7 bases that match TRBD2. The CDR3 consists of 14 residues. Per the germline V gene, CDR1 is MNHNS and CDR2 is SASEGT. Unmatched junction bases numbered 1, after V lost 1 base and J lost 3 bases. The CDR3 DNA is TGTGCCAGCAGTGAAGTCGGGAGGACAGATACGCAGTATTTT. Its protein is CASSEVGRTDTQYF.

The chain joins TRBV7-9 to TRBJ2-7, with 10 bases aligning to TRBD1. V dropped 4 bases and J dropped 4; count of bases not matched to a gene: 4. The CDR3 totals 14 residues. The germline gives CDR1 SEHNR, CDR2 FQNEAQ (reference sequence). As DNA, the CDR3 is TGTGCCAGCAGCTCACGGGACAGGGGATACGAGCAGTACTTC. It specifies CASSSRDRGYEQYF.

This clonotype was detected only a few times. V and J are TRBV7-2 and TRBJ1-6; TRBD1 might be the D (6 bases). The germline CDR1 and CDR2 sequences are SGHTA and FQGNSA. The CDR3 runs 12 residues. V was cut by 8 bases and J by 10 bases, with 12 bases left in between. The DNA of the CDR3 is TGTGCCAGCCGGGACATGGTCTCACCCCTCCACTTT. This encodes CASRDMVSPLHF.

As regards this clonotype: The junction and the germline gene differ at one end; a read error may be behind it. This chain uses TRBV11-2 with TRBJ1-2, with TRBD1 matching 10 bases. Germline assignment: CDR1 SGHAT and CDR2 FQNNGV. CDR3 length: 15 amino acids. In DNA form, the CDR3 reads TGTGCTAGCAGCTTAGACCGGGACAGGGGCTATGGCTACACCTTC. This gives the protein CASSLDRDRGYGYTF.